This TCR beta chain stems from a study of control samples from healthy donors and cancer patients. In its sample, this clone was seen once. The CDR3 has 18 residues. Germline assignment: CDR1 SGHTA and CDR2 FQGNSA. V shed 1 base and J shed 0 bases, with 16 bases lying between them. The method was immunoSEQ multiplex PCR; TCRdb's version includes in-frame clones alone and lacks a portion of them. The sample includes roughly 130,000 clones, 85% to 95% of them seen just once. Sequencing used blood. This chain uses TRBV7-2 with TRBJ1-5; maybe TRBD1 (5 bases). This sequence originates from a man aged 25-45 years in good health. CDR3 loop: CASSLGAPGANSNQPQHF. DNA of the CDR3: TGTGCCAGCAGCTTAGGGGCCCCCGGGGCTAATAGCAATCAGCCCCAGCATTTT.